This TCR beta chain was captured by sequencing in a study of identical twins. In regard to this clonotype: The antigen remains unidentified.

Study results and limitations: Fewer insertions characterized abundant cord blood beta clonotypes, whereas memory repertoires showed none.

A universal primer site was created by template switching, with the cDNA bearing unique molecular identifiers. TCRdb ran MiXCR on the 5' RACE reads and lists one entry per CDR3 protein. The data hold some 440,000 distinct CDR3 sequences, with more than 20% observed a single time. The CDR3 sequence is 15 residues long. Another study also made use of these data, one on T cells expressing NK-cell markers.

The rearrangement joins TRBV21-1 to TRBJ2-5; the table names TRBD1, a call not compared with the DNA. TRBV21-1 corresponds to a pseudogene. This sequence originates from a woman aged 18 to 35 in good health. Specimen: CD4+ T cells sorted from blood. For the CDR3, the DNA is TGTGCCAGCACTAAGGGGTGGGGGATCCAAGAGACCCAGTACTTC. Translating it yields CASTKGWGIQETQYF.